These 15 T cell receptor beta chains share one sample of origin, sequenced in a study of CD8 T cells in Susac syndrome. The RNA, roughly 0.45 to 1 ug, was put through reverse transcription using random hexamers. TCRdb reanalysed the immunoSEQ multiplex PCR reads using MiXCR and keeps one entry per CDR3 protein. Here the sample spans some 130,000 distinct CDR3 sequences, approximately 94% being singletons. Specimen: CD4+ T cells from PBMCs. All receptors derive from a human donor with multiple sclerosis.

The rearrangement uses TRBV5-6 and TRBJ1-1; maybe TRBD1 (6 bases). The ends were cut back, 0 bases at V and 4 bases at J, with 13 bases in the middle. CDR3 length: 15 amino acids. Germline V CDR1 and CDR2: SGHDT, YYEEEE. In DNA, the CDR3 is TGTGCCAGCAGCTTGGGGTTTTGGGGGGCCACTGAAGCTTTCTTT. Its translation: CASSLGFWGATEAFF.

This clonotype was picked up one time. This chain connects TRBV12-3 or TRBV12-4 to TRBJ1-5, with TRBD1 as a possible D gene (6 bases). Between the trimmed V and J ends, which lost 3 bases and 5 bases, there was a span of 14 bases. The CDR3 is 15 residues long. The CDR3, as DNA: TGTGCCAGCAGTTTGGCAGGGGAGGGCCATCAGCCCCAGCATTTT. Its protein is CASSLAGEGHQPQHF.

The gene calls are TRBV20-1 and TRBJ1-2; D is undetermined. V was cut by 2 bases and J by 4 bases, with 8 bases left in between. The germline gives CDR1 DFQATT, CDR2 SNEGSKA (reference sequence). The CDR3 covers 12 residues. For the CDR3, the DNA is TGCAGTGCTAGACCGCCCCTCTATGGCTACACCTTC. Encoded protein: CSARPPLYGYTF.

The CDR3 loop reads CASSSQKGYSGELFF. The CDR3, as DNA: TGTGCCAGCAGCTCCCAAAAAGGGTATTCCGGGGAGCTGTTTTTT. The chain carries TRBV9 and TRBJ2-2; D is unresolved. V was cut by 4 bases and J by 6 bases, with 16 bases left in between. Germline lookup yields CDR1 SGDLS and CDR2 YYNGEE. The CDR3 loop spans 15 amino acids.

Written as DNA, the CDR3 is TGCAGCGTTCAGCGGCGCTCTGGGGCCAACGTCCTGACTTTC. This translates into CSVQRRSGANVLTF. The chain couples TRBV29-1 to TRBJ2-6; possible D gene TRBD2, 5 bases. Trimming left V 5 bases short and J 0 bases short, with 8 bases between. The CDR3 sequence is 14 residues long. Looked up from germline, CDR1 is SQVTM and CDR2 is ANQGSEA.

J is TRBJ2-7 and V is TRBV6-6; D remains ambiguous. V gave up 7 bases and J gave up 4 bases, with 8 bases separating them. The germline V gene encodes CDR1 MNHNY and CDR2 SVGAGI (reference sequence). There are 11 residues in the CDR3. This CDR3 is CASTDGYEQYF. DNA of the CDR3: TGTGCCAGCACCGACGGATACGAGCAGTACTTC.

CDR3 in amino acids: CASSSPRTSQNAFF. CDR3 sequence (DNA): TGTGCCAGCAGTTCACCCAGGACGAGCCAAAATGCTTTCTTT. V gene TRBV27 combines with J gene TRBJ1-1; no clear D. Germline CDR1 reads MNHEY; CDR2 reads SMNVEV (reference sequence). This CDR3 is built from 14 residues. The ends were cut back, 4 bases at V and 11 bases at J, with 20 bases in the middle.

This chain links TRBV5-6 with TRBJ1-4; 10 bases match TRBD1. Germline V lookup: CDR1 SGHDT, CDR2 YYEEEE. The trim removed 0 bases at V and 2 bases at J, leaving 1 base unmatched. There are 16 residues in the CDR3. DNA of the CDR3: TGTGCCAGCAGCTTGGGGGACAGGGGTACTAATGAAAAACTGTTTTTT. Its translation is CASSLGDRGTNEKLFF.

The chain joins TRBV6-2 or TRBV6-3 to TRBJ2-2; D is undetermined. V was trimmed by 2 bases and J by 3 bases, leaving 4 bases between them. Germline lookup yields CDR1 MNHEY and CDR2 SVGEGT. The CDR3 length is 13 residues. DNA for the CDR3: TGTGCCAGCAGTTACGGATACACCGGGGAGCTGTTTTTT. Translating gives CASSYGYTGELFF.

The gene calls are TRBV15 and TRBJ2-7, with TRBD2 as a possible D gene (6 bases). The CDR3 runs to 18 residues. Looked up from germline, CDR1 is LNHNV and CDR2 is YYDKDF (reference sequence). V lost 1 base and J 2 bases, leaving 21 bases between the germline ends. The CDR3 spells CATSRVLPGSATPYEQYF. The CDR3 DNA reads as TGTGCCACCAGCAGAGTACTCCCCGGGAGCGCCACTCCCTACGAGCAGTACTTC.

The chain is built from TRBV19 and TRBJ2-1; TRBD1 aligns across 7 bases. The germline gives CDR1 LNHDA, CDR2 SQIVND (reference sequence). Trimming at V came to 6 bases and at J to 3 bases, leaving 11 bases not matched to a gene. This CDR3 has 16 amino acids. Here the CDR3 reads CASSVGLRDSYNEQFF. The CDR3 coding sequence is TGTGCCAGTAGCGTAGGGTTGAGGGACAGCTACAATGAGCAGTTCTTC.

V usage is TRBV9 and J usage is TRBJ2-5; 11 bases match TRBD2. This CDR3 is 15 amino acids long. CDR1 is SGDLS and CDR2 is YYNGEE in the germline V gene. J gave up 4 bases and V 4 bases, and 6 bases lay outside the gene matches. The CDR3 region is CASSPHGLAGETQYF. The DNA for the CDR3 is TGTGCCAGCAGCCCCCACGGACTAGCGGGAGAGACCCAGTACTTC.

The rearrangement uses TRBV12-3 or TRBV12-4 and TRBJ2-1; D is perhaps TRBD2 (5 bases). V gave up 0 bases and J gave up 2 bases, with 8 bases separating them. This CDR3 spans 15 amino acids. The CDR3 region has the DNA TGTGCCAGCAGTTTAGCGGGGAGTCCCTACAATGAGCAGTTCTTC. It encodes CASSLAGSPYNEQFF.

As DNA, the CDR3 is TGTGCCAGCAGTTTTCTCGACGGCCAGGGTATGTACAATGAGCAGTTCTTC. Translated, it gives CASSFLDGQGMYNEQFF. The chain recombines TRBV27 with TRBJ2-1; a possible D gene is TRBD1 (5 bases). This CDR3 region has 17 residues. Germline values: CDR1 MNHEY, CDR2 SMNVEV (reference sequence). V shed 3 bases and J shed 4 bases, with 19 bases lying between them.

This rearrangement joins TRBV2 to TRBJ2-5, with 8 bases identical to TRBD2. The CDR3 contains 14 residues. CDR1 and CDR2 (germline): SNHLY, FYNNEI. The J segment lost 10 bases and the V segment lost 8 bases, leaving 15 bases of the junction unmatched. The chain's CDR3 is CASEQAGGPGSQYF. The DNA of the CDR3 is TGTGCCAGCGAGCAGGCGGGGGGCCCTGGTAGCCAGTACTTC.